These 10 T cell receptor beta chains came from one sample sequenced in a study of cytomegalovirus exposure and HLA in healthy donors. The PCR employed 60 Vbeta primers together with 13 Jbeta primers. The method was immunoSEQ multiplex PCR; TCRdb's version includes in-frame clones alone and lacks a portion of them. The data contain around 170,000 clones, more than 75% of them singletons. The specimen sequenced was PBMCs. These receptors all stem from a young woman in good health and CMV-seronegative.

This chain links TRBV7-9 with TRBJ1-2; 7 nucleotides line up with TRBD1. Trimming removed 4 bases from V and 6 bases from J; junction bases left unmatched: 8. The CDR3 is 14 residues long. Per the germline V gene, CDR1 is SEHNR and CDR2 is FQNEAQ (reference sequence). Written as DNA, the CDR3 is TGTGCCAGCAGCTCCTCAGGGGGAGCTGATGGCTACACCTTC. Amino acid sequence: CASSSSGGADGYTF. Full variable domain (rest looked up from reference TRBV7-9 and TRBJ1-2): DTGVSQNPRHKITKRGQNVTFRCDPISEHNRLYWYRQTLGQGPEFLTYFQNEAQLEKSRLLSDRFSAERPKGSFSTLEIQRTEQGDSAMYLCASSSSGGADGYTFGSGTRLTVV.

In nucleotides, the CDR3 is TGCGCCAGCAGATACAGGGGCGAGAACACTGAAGCTTTCTTT. Translating it yields CASRYRGENTEAFF. This rearrangement joins TRBV5-1 to TRBJ1-1, with 7 bases matching TRBD1. V shed 5 bases, J shed 1 base, and the junction held 5 bases outside the gene matches. Germline V gene data show CDR1 as SGHRS and CDR2 as YFSETQ. The CDR3 has 14 residues. Based on the CDR3 plus reference TRBV5-1 and TRBJ1-1, the full variable domain is KAGVTQTPRYLIKTRGQQVTLSCSPISGHRSVSWYQQTPGQGLQFLFEYFSETQRNKGNFPGRFSGRQFSNSRSEMNVSTLELGDSALYLCASRYRGENTEAFFGQGTRLTVV.

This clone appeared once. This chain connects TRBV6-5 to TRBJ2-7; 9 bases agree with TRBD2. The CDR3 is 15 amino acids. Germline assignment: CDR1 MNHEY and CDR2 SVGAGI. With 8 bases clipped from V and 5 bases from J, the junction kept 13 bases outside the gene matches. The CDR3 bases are TGTGCCAGCCTCCGGGGTAGCGGGGGCGTCGACGAGCAGTACTTC. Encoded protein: CASLRGSGGVDEQYF.

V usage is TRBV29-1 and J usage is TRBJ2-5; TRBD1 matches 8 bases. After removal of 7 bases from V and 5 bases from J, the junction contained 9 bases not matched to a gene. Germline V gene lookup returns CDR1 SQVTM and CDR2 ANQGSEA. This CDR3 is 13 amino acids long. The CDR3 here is CSAGQGKGETQYF. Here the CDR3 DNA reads TGCAGCGCTGGACAGGGAAAGGGGGAGACCCAGTACTTC.

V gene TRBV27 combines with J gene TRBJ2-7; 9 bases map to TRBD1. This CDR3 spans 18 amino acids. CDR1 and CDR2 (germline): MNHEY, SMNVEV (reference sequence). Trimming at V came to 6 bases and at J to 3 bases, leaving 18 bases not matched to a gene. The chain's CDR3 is CASSRFSPHPDRGYEQYF. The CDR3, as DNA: TGTGCCAGCAGCCGCTTTAGTCCCCACCCGGACAGGGGCTACGAGCAGTACTTC.

In DNA form, the CDR3 reads TGTGCCAGCAGCTTGCATCAGAAAGAAGCTTTCTTT. This encodes CASSLHQKEAFF. The rearrangement uses TRBV5-6 and TRBJ1-1; no firm D call. This CDR3 is 12 amino acids long. Germline CDR1 is SGHDT and CDR2 is YYEEEE. Trimming cost V 1 base and J 8 bases, with 9 bases left between them.

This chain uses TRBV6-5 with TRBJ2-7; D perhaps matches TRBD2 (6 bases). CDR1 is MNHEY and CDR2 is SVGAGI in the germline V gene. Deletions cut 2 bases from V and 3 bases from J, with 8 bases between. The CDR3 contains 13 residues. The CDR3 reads CASSYMGGYEQYF. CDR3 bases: TGTGCCAGCAGTTACATGGGGGGCTACGAGCAGTACTTC.

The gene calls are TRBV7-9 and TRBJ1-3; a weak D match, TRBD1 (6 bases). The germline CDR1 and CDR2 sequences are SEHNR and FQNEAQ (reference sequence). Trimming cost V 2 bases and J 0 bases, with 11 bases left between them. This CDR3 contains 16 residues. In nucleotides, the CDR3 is TGTGCCAGCAGCTTACAGGGGAGTTCCTCTGGAAACACCATATATTTT. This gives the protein CASSLQGSSSGNTIYF. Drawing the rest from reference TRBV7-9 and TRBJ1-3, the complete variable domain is DTGVSQNPRHKITKRGQNVTFRCDPISEHNRLYWYRQTLGQGPEFLTYFQNEAQLEKSRLLSDRFSAERPKGSFSTLEIQRTEQGDSAMYLCASSLQGSSSGNTIYFGEGSWLTVV.

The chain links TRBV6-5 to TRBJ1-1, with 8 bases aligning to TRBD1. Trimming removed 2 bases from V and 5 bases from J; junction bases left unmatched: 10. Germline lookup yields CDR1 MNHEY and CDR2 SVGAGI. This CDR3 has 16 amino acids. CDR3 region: CASSYDSRGRTTEAFF. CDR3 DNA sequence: TGTGCCAGCAGTTACGATTCCAGGGGGCGGACAACTGAAGCTTTCTTT.

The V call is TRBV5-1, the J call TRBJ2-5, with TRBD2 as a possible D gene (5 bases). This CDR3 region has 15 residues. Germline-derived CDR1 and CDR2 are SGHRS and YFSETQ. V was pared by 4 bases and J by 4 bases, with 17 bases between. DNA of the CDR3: TGCGCCAGCAGCATCAGAGGCTCTCGGGGAGAGACCCAGTACTTC. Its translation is CASSIRGSRGETQYF.